This TCR beta chain was profiled in a study of blood T cell repertoires in COVID-19. The V gene lost 5 bases and the J gene lost 1 base, with 9 bases spanning the gap. Germline CDR1 reads LNHDA; CDR2 reads SQIVND (reference sequence). This CDR3 is 14 amino acids long. Under the authors' procedure: Reference gene primer amplification gave nucleated cell count estimates. Clones were sequenced by immunoSEQ multiplex PCR, and TCRdb holds only the in-frame ones, with some missing. That table gives V, J and clone size, and the DNA gave D and trimming. The data show fewer than 450,000 clones, about 91% seen once.

This chain uses TRBV19 with TRBJ1-5; D gene uncertain. The TCR sequence derives from a woman aged 50 to 60 with COVID-19, enrolled during active disease. Material for sequencing was peripheral blood. CDR3 protein: CASSSWQSNQPQHF. The DNA of the CDR3 is TGTGCCAGTAGTTCTTGGCAAAGCAATCAGCCCCAGCATTTT.